Detailed here is one T cell receptor beta chain. Its antigen remains unknown. Sequenced by immunoSEQ multiplex PCR; TCRdb stores in-frame clones only, minus some. The table has about 51,000 clones, about 80% seen once. V lost 2 bases and J 2 bases, leaving 15 bases between the germline ends. The CDR3 consists of 16 residues. Germline CDR1 and CDR2: MGHDK and SYGVNS. As for time point: cycle 4 day 1 (C4D1), after five to seven weeks of nivolumab. Each patient relapsed following autologous stem cell transplantation, and prior brentuximab vedotin exposure differed. The sample comes from a study of PD-1 blockade in classical Hodgkin lymphoma. Notes on the study in general: CD4+ but not CD8+ TCR diversity rose significantly by C4D1.

The sequenced sample was peripheral blood mononuclear cells (PBMCs), obtained before the fourth cycle of nivolumab. This TCR was recovered from a human donor with classical Hodgkin lymphoma. The chain is built from TRBV25-1 and TRBJ1-1; TRBD1 is a possible D gene (5 bases). CDR3 sequence reads: CASSEGYRMGNTEAFF. The DNA for the CDR3 is TGTGCCAGCAGTGAAGGTTACAGGATGGGAAACACTGAAGCTTTCTTT.